This TCR beta chain comes out of a study of cytomegalovirus exposure and HLA in healthy donors. Study conclusions and caveats: CMV serostatus stood as the only immune exposure information on hand. Among the most significant clusters, several appeared linked to common viral pathogens in a later analysis. The study put some 160 TCR beta chains on its list as cytomegalovirus-associated. Association of a missense DCLRE1C variant with TCR beta V- and J-gene trimming was reported in a later analysis.

Germline-derived CDR1 and CDR2 are SGHTA and FQGNSA. The CDR3 has 14 residues. V was pared by 4 bases and J by 4 bases, with 11 bases between. PCR involved 60 Vbeta and 13 Jbeta primers. Generated by immunoSEQ multiplex PCR, the TCRdb table keeps only in-frame clones and is missing some. The sample consists of about 150,000 clones, about 74% of them appearing once. Details on this clone: Its target is unknown.

This sequence joins TRBV7-2 and TRBJ1-5; D is perhaps TRBD1 (6 bases). The source material was PBMCs. The source of this sequence is a man aged 35 to 55 in good health and CMV-seropositive. CDR3 sequence (DNA): TGTGCCAGCAGCTGGGGGCGCGGGAATCAGCCCCAGCATTTT. This translates into CASSWGRGNQPQHF.